These 9 T cell receptor beta chains share one sample of origin, sequenced in a study of CD8 T cells in Susac syndrome. RNA, at about 0.45 to 1 ug, was reverse transcribed with random hexamers. TCRdb used MiXCR to reprocess the immunoSEQ multiplex PCR reads, holding one entry per CDR3 protein. The table shows 75,000 to 100,000 distinct CDR3 sequences, with approximately 95% occurring only once. Material for sequencing was CD8+ T cells from PBMCs. The source of these receptors is a human donor with Susac syndrome.

This sequence joins TRBV7-2 and TRBJ2-1, with D perhaps given as TRBD1 or TRBD2 (7 bases each). The CDR3 extends over 15 amino acids. V lost 5 bases and J lost 8, with 19 bases in between. The germline V gene has CDR1 SGHTA and CDR2 FQGNSA. The CDR3, as DNA: TGTGCCAGCAGCCCCAGGGGGGGTCATTTAGATGAGCAGTTCTTC. Its protein is CASSPRGGHLDEQFF.

The chain is built from TRBV14 and TRBJ2-5; 8 nucleotides agree with TRBD2. Germline lookup yields CDR1 SGHDN and CDR2 FVKESK. Trimming took 2 bases from V and 7 from J; bases not matched to a gene: 12. The CDR3 sequence is 16 residues long. CDR3 protein: CASSQWSGGPGGTQYF. The CDR3, as DNA: TGTGCCAGCAGCCAATGGAGCGGGGGCCCTGGAGGGACCCAGTACTTC.

The chain joins TRBV9 to TRBJ1-1, with no clear D. The CDR3 spans 13 residues. Between the trimmed V and J ends, which lost 4 bases and 0 bases, there was a span of 7 bases. The V gene's germline CDR1 is SGDLS and CDR2 YYNGEE. The CDR3 DNA is TGTGCCAGCAGCAAGCCGCTGAACACTGAAGCTTTCTTT. Encoded protein: CASSKPLNTEAFF.

The V call is TRBV6-5, the J call TRBJ2-1; D perhaps matches TRBD2 (6 bases). The germline V and J ends were trimmed by 10 bases and 6 bases, with 13 bases remaining between them. CDR3 length: 12 amino acids. Germline V CDR1 and CDR2: MNHEY, SVGAGI. CDR3 residues: CATRAGLNEQFF. The CDR3 DNA sequence: TGTGCCACTAGGGCGGGACTCAATGAGCAGTTCTTC.

This chain joins TRBV28 and TRBJ1-2; D call uncertain. The CDR3 is 11 residues long. V lost 3 bases to trimming and J lost 5 bases, with 4 bases between them. Germline-derived CDR1 and CDR2 are MDHEN and SYDVKM. In DNA form, the CDR3 reads TGTGCCAGCAGTTTCGGGTATGGCTACACCTTC. Encoded protein: CASSFGYGYTF.

This chain links TRBV27 with TRBJ1-1; D gene uncertain. The CDR3 totals 14 residues. The germline V gene has CDR1 MNHEY and CDR2 SMNVEV (reference sequence). Deletions cut 0 bases from V and 5 bases from J, with 10 bases between. CDR3 sequence: CASSLSGMSTEAFF. CDR3 DNA sequence: TGTGCCAGCAGTTTATCCGGTATGTCTACTGAAGCTTTCTTT.

V and J are TRBV3-1 and TRBJ2-5, with no clear D. The V and J ends lost 0 bases and 5 bases respectively, with 25 bases between them. CDR3 length: 19 residues. The germline CDR1 and CDR2 sequences are LGHDT and YNNKEL (reference sequence). CDR3 in amino acids: CASSQDKAVNLGVGETQYF. The CDR3, as DNA: TGTGCCAGCAGCCAAGATAAGGCAGTTAACCTTGGTGTTGGGGAGACCCAGTACTTC.

The chain recombines TRBV24-1 with TRBJ2-1; D gene unclear. The CDR3 extends over 11 amino acids. Germline CDR1 reads KGHDR; CDR2 reads SFDVKD. The V end lost 4 bases, the J end lost 5 bases, and 2 bases lay between the germline ends. CDR3 residues: CATSENNEQFF. The CDR3 DNA sequence: TGTGCCACCAGTGAGAACAATGAGCAGTTCTTC.

The V and J genes are TRBV19 and TRBJ2-7, with D unclear. Germline V gene lookup returns CDR1 LNHDA and CDR2 SQIVND (reference sequence). Trimming stripped 3 bases from V and 0 bases from J, with 9 bases between. The CDR3 spans 14 residues. CDR3: CASSIRAFSYEQYF. The CDR3 region has the DNA TGTGCCAGTAGTATCCGAGCCTTCTCCTACGAGCAGTACTTC.